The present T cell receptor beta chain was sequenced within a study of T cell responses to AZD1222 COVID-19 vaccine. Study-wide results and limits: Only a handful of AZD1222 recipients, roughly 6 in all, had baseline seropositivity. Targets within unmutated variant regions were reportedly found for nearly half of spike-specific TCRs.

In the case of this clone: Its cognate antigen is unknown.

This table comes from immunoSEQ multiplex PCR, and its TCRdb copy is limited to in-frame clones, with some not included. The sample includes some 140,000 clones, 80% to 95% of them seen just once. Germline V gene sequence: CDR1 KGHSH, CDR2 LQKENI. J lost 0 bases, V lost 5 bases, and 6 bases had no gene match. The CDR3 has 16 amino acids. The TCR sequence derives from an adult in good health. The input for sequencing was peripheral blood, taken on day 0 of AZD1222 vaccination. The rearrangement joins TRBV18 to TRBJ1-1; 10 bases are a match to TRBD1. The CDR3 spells CASSAGTGELNTEAFF. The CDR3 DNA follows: TGTGCCAGCTCAGCCGGGACAGGGGAATTGAACACTGAAGCTTTCTTT.